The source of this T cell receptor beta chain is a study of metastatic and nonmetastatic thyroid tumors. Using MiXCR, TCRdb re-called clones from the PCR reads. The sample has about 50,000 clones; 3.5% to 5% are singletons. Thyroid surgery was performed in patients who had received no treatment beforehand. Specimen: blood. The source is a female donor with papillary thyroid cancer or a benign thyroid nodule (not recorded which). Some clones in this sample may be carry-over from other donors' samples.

CDR3 sequence: CASSFTDSSCKQFF. The DNA of the CDR3 is TGTGCCAGCAGTTTTACGGACTCTAGTTGTAAGCAGTTCTTC. The rearrangement links TRBV12-3 or TRBV12-4 to TRBJ2-1, with D maybe TRBD2 (5 bases). This CDR3 has 14 residues. Trimming left V 3 bases short and J 11 bases short, with 17 bases between.